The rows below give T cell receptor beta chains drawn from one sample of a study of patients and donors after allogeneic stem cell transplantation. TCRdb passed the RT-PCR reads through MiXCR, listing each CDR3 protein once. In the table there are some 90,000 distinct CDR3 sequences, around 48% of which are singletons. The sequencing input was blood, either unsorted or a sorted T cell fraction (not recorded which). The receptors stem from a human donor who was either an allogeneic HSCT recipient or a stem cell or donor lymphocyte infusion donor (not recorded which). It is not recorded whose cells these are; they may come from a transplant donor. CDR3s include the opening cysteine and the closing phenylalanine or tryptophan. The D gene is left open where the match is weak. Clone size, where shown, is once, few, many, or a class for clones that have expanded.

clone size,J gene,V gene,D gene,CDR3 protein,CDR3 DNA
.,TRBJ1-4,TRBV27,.,CASSLTVEGPNREELFF,TGTGCCAGCAGTTTGACAGTGGAGGGGCCTAATAGGGAAGAACTGTTTTTT
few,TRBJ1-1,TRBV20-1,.,CSARQDTGTEAFF,TGCAGTGCTAGGCAGGACACTGGCACTGAAGCTTTCTTT
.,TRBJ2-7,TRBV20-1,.,CSARVFRRNSYEQYF,TGCAGTGCTAGAGTTTTTCGACGGAACTCCTACGAGCAGTACTTC
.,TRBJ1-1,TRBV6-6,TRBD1,CASSFPGQGRPEAFF,TGTGCCAGCAGTTTCCCGGGACAGGGGCGACCTGAAGCTTTCTTT
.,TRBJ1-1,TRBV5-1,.,CASSPRDGDVEAFF,TGCGCCAGCAGCCCCCGGGACGGGGACGTTGAAGCTTTCTTT
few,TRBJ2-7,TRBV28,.,CASSLLLEQYF,TGTGCCAGCAGTTTACTACTAGAGCAGTACTTC
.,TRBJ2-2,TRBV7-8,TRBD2,CASSLSRSLAGVPSTGELFF,TGTGCCAGCAGCTTAAGTCGATCACTAGCGGGAGTCCCTTCCACCGGGGAGCTGTTTTTT
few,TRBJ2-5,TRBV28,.,CASSFPGVAETQYF,TGTGCCAGCAGTTTCCCGGGGGTAGCAGAGACCCAGTACTTC
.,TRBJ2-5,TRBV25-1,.,CASNDVAEKETQYF,TGTGCCAGCAATGACGTGGCAGAAAAAGAGACCCAGTACTTC
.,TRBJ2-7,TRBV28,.,CATSTISYEQYF,TGTGCCACCTCGACCATCTCCTACGAGCAGTACTTC
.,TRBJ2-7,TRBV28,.,CASSFGVSYEQYF,TGTGCCAGCAGTTTTGGGGTCTCCTACGAGCAGTACTTC
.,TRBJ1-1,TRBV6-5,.,CASSYSKGGSVLVNTEAFF,TGTGCCAGCAGTTACTCGAAAGGGGGGAGTGTGTTAGTGAACACTGAAGCTTTCTTT
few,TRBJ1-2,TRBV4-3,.,CASSQDGKPTYGYTF,TGCGCCAGCAGCCAAGATGGAAAGCCTACCTATGGCTACACCTTC
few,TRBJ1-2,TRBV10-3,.,CAGIQGMNYGYTF,TGTGCCGGCATACAGGGAATGAACTATGGCTACACCTTC
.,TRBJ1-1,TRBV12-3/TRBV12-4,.,CASRAGLNTEAFF,TGTGCCAGCAGGGCGGGGTTGAACACTGAAGCTTTCTTT
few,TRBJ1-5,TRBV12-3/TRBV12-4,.,CASRNTGYTQPQHF,TGTGCCAGCAGAAACACAGGGTATACTCAGCCCCAGCATTTT
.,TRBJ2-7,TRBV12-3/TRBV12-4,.,CASSLSGRGVEQYF,TGTGCCAGCAGTTTGAGTGGGCGAGGGGTCGAGCAGTACTTC
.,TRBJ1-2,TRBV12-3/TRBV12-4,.,CASTLERDPYGYTF,TGTGCCAGCACCCTCGAAAGGGACCCTTATGGCTACACCTTC
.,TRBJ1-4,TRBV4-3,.,CASSQSRPEGEKLFF,TGCGCCAGCAGCCAATCCCGACCTGAAGGGGAAAAACTGTTTTTT
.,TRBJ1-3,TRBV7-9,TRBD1,CASIEGARNTIYF,TGTGCCAGCATTGAGGGGGCCAGAAACACCATATATTTT
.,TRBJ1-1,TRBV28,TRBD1,CASRTRQGLFGTEAFF,TGTGCCAGCAGAACCCGACAGGGACTTTTCGGCACTGAAGCTTTCTTT
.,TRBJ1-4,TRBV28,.,CASSHYRVRRNEKLFF,TGTGCCAGCAGTCACTACAGGGTACGGCGTAATGAAAAACTGTTTTTT
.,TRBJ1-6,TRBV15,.,CATSETDNSPLHF,TGTGCCACCAGCGAGACAGATAATTCACCCCTCCACTTT
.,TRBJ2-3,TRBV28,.,CASSLNTQYF,TGTGCCAGCAGTTTAAATACGCAGTATTTT
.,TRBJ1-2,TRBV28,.,CASSLYQVNYGYTF,TGTGCCAGCAGTTTATATCAGGTTAACTATGGCTACACCTTC
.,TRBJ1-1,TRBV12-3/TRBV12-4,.,CEGGLQPMNTEAFF,TGTGAAGGGGGATTGCAGCCCATGAACACTGAAGCTTTCTTT
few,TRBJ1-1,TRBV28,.,CASSNRPMNTEAFF,TGTGCCAGCAGTAACCGCCCTATGAACACTGAAGCTTTCTTT
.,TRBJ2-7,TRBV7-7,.,CASSLGGGSPSYEQYF,TGTGCTAGCAGCTTAGGGGGCGGGAGCCCTTCCTACGAGCAGTACTTC
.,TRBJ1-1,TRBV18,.,CASSWDTTNTEAFF,TGTGCCAGCTCTTGGGACACAACGAACACTGAAGCTTTCTTT
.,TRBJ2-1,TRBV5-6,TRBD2,CASSGGLAYTYNEQFF,TGTGCCAGCAGCGGGGGACTAGCGTATACCTACAATGAGCAGTTCTTC
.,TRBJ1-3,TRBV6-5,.,CASSYSAAFGGNTIYF,TGTGCCAGCAGTTACTCGGCGGCCTTTGGCGGAAACACCATATATTTT
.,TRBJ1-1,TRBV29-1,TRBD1,CSVVDRGSPRSGPLNTEAFF,TGCAGCGTTGTGGACAGGGGTAGCCCCAGATCCGGACCTTTGAACACTGAAGCTTTCTTT
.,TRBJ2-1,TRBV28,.,CASSLTMRGLNEQFF,TGTGCCAGCAGTCTGACTATGCGGGGACTGAATGAGCAGTTCTTC
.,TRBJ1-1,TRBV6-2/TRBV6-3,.,CASRRAGLNTEAFF,TGTGCCAGCAGACGGGCAGGGCTGAACACTGAAGCTTTCTTT
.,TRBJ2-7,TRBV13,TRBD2,CASSLGTSGTPTYEQYF,TGTGCCAGCAGCCTAGGGACTAGCGGGACGCCGACCTACGAGCAGTACTTC
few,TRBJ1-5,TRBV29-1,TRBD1,CSVEGQGGQPQHF,TGCAGCGTTGAGGGACAGGGGGGTCAGCCCCAGCATTTT
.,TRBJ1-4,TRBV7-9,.,CASSPPGSEKLFF,TGTGCCAGCAGCCCCCCCGGGAGTGAAAAACTGTTTTTT
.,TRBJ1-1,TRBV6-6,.,CASSYSLVLLEAFF,TGTGCCAGCAGTTACTCTTTGGTCTTACTTGAAGCTTTCTTT
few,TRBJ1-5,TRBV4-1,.,CASSQDRSGNQPQHF,TGCGCCAGCAGCCAAGATCGGTCAGGCAATCAGCCCCAGCATTTT
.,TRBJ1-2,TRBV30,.,CAWNPDRTYGYTF,TGTGCCTGGAACCCCGACAGAACCTATGGCTACACCTTC
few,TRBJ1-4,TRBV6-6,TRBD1,CASSYAGDRANEKLFF,TGTGCCAGCAGTTACGCTGGGGACAGGGCTAATGAAAAACTGTTTTTT
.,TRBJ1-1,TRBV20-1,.,CSARDIPKAFF,TGCAGTGCTAGAGATATCCCAAAAGCTTTCTTT
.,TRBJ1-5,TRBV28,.,CASSLRRGDQPQHF,TGTGCCAGCAGTTTAAGGAGGGGCGACCAGCCCCAGCATTTT
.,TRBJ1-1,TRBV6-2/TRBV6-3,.,CASSANWDGRAEAFF,TGTGCCAGCAGCGCCAACTGGGACGGCCGCGCTGAAGCTTTCTTT
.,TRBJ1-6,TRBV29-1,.,CSVVVSYNSPLHF,TGCAGCGTTGTAGTCAGCTATAATTCACCCCTCCACTTT
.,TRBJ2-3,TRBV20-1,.,CSARGWGDTQYF,TGCAGTGCTAGGGGTTGGGGAGATACGCAGTATTTT
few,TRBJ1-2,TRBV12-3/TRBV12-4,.,CASMDNYGYTF,TGTGCCAGCATGGATAACTATGGCTACACCTTC